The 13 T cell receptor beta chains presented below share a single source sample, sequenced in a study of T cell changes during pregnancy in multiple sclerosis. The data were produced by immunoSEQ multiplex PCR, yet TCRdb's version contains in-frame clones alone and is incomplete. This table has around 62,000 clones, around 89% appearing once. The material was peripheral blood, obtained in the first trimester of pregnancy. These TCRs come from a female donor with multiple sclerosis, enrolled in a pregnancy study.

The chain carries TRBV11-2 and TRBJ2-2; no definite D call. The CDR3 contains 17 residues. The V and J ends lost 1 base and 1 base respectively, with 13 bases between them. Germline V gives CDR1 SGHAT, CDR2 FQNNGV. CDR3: CASSLGMGRVNTGELFF. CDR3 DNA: TGTGCCAGCAGCTTAGGGATGGGCAGAGTGAACACCGGGGAGCTGTTTTTT.

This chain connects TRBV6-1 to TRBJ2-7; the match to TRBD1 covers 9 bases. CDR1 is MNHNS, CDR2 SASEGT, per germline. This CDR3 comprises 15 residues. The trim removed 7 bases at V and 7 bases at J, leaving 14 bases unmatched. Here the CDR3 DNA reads TGTGCCAGCATGCCGGTTGACAGGGGGACGTCGGAGCAGTACTTC. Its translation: CASMPVDRGTSEQYF.

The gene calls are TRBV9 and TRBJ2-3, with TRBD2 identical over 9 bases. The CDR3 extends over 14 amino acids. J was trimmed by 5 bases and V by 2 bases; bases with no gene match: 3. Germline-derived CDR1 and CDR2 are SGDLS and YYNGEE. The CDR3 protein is CASSVSRGGDTQYF. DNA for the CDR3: TGTGCCAGCAGCGTTTCGCGGGGGGGAGATACGCAGTATTTT.

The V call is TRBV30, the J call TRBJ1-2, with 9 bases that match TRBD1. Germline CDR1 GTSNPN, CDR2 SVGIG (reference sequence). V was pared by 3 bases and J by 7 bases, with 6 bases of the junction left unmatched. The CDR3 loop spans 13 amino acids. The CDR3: CAWSLQGAFGYTF. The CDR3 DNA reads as TGTGCCTGGAGCCTACAGGGGGCGTTTGGCTACACCTTC.

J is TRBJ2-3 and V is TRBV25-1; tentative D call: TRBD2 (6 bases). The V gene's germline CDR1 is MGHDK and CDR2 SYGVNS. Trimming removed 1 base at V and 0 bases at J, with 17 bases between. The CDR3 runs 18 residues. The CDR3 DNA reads TGTGCCAGCAGTGAATCTCATGGGGGGACCTCTAGCACAGATACGCAGTATTTT. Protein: CASSESHGGTSSTDTQYF.

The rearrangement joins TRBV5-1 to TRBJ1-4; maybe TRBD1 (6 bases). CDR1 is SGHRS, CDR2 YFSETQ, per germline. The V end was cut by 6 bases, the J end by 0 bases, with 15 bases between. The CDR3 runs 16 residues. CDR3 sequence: CASTSNPGATNEKLFF. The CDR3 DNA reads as TGCGCCAGCACCTCTAACCCAGGGGCAACTAATGAAAAACTGTTTTTT.

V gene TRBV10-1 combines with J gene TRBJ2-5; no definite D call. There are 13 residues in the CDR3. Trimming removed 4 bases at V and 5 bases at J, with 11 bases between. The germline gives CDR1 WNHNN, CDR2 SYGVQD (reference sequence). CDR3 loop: CASSGASGETQYF. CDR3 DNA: TGCGCCAGCAGTGGGGCTTCAGGCGAGACCCAGTACTTC.

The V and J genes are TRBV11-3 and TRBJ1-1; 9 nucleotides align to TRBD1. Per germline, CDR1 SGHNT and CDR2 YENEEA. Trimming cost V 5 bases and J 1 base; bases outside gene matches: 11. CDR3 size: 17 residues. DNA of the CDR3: TGTGCCAGCAGCCTCTCCCGGACAGGGGACCCGAACACTGAAGCTTTCTTT. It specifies CASSLSRTGDPNTEAFF.

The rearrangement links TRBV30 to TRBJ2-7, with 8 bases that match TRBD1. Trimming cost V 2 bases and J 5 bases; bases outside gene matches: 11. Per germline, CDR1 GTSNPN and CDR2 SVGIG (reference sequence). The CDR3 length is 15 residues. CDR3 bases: TGTGCCTGGAGTCCCCCAACCGACAGGGGACACGAGCAGTACTTC. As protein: CAWSPPTDRGHEQYF.

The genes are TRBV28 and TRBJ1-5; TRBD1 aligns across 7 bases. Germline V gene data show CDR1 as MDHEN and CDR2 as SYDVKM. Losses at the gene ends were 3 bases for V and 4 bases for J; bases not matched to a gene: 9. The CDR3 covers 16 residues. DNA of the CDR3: TGTGCCAGCAGTTTGGAGGGGGCGTTCCGGAATCAGCCCCAGCATTTT. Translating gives CASSLEGAFRNQPQHF.

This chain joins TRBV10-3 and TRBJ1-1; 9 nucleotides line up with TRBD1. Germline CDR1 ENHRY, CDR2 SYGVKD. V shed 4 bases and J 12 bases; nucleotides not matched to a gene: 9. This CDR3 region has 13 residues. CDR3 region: CAISAVRDRESFF. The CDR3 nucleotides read TGTGCCATCAGTGCCGTCCGGGACAGGGAGTCTTTCTTT.

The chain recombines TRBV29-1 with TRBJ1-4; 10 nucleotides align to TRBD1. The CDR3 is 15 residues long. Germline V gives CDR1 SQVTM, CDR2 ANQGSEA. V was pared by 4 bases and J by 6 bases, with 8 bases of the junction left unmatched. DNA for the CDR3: TGCAGCGTTGGAGGGTGGGGGACAGGGGATGAAAAACTGTTTTTT. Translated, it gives CSVGGWGTGDEKLFF.

The CDR3 nucleotides read TGTGCCATCAGTGAGTCCGGAGGGATGTACAATGAGCAGTTCTTC. It translates to CAISESGGMYNEQFF. The chain combines TRBV10-3 with TRBJ2-1, with D possibly TRBD2 on 6 matching bases. Germline V gives CDR1 ENHRY, CDR2 SYGVKD. The CDR3 is 15 amino acids. V lost 0 bases and J lost 4, with 10 bases in between.